These 25 T cell receptor beta chains originate from one sample sequenced in a study of blood T cell repertoires in COVID-19. Using immunoSEQ multiplex PCR, the repertoire was profiled, and TCRdb retains in-frame clones only, with some absent. The sample contains approximately 290,000 clones, around 81% of which appear only once. Sequencing was done on a sample of peripheral blood. These receptors were taken from a person aged 65-85 years with COVID-19, enrolled during active disease.

V gene TRBV4-3 combines with J gene TRBJ2-6, with 9 bases fitting TRBD1. The CDR3 has 18 amino acids. Germline lookup yields CDR1 LGHNA and CDR2 YSLEER. J was trimmed by 0 bases and V by 2 bases; bases with no gene match: 5. Written as DNA, the CDR3 is TGCGCCAGCAGCCAATTCGGACAGGGGCGCTCTGGGGCCAACGTCCTGACTTTC. It encodes CASSQFGQGRSGANVLTF.

The chain combines TRBV29-1 with TRBJ2-7; D may be TRBD1 (5 bases). V was shortened by 7 bases and J by 4 bases, with 17 bases between the two germline ends. CDR3 length: 13 residues. Germline V gene lookup returns CDR1 SQVTM and CDR2 ANQGSEA. The CDR3 DNA reads as TGCAGCGCCAGGGTCTCCCAAGGGTACGAGCAGTACTTC. Protein product: CSARVSQGYEQYF.

This clone appeared a single time. The chain joins TRBV27 to TRBJ2-1; D perhaps matches TRBD1 (6 bases). Germline lookup yields CDR1 MNHEY and CDR2 SMNVEV (reference sequence). Trimming took 6 bases from V and 0 from J, leaving 15 bases between them. CDR3 length equals 16 residues. The CDR3 here is CASRSNRVSSYNEQFF. CDR3 coding DNA: TGTGCCAGCAGGTCGAACAGGGTTAGCTCCTACAATGAGCAGTTCTTC.

The rearrangement uses TRBV5-1 and TRBJ1-5, with a tentative D call TRBD1 (5 bases). V was trimmed by 4 bases and J by 2 bases, leaving 10 bases between them. Per germline, CDR1 SGHRS and CDR2 YFSETQ. The CDR3 has 14 amino acids. The CDR3 DNA follows: TGCGCCAGCAGCCCGGGGGGGGGCAATCAGCCCCAGCATTTT. This encodes CASSPGGGNQPQHF.

The chain links TRBV6-5 to TRBJ2-7, with TRBD2 matching 7 bases. The V gene end was trimmed by 8 bases and the J gene end by 4 bases; junction bases not matched to a gene: 5. CDR1 and CDR2 from the germline V gene are MNHEY and SVGAGI. The CDR3 length is 12 residues. CDR3 nucleotide sequence: TGTGCCAGCGGACTAGGAATGTACGAGCAGTACTTC. Protein sequence: CASGLGMYEQYF.

This chain joins TRBV27 and TRBJ2-5; 11 bases match TRBD2. This CDR3 contains 16 residues. CDR1 and CDR2 from the germline V gene are MNHEY and SMNVEV (reference sequence). V lost 5 bases, J lost 2 bases, and 7 bases stayed unmatched. The CDR3 loop reads CASSRASGGYQETQYF. Written as DNA, the CDR3 is TGTGCCAGCAGTCGAGCTAGCGGGGGGTATCAAGAGACCCAGTACTTC.

This clone was found once. This sequence joins TRBV28 and TRBJ2-7; 14 positions agree with TRBD2. The V gene end was trimmed by 6 bases and the J gene end by 3 bases; junction bases not matched to a gene: 13. This CDR3 has 18 amino acids. The V gene's germline CDR1 is MDHEN and CDR2 SYDVKM. The CDR3 bases are TGTGCCAGCAGATCCCCGGTTCGTGGACTAGCGGGAGGCTACGAGCAGTACTTC. Protein: CASRSPVRGLAGGYEQYF.

The chain is built from TRBV28 and TRBJ1-6; D is undetermined. V was shortened by 3 bases and J by 10 bases, with 4 bases between the two germline ends. CDR1 and CDR2 from the germline V gene are MDHEN and SYDVKM. There are 11 residues in the CDR3. CDR3 in amino acids: CASSFQSPLHF. CDR3 in DNA: TGTGCCAGCAGTTTCCAATCACCCCTCCACTTT.

The chain combines TRBV15 with TRBJ2-5, with 10 bases identical to TRBD1. With V trimmed by 4 bases and J by 1 base, 6 bases remained unmatched. In germline, CDR1 is LNHNV, CDR2 YYDKDF (reference sequence). The CDR3 spans 16 residues. CDR3 coding DNA: TGTGCCACCAGCAACCTCGGACAGGGGGGCCAAGAGACCCAGTACTTC. It translates to CATSNLGQGGQETQYF.

J is TRBJ1-2 and V is TRBV27, with 8 bases that match TRBD1. Germline CDR1 MNHEY, CDR2 SMNVEV (reference sequence). The junction had 9 bases not matched to a gene; V was cut back by 4 bases and J by 8 bases. The CDR3 runs to 14 residues. The CDR3 nucleotides read TGTGCCAGCAGTTCCTATTCGACAGGGGTCGGCTACACCTTC. As protein: CASSSYSTGVGYTF.

This chain joins TRBV12-3 or TRBV12-4 and TRBJ1-1; D gene unclear. This CDR3 spans 13 amino acids. Trimming pared 3 bases from V and 3 bases from J, leaving 8 bases between. The CDR3 nucleotides are TGTGCCAGCAGTTTCGTCCGGGACACTGAAGCTTTCTTT. Translation: CASSFVRDTEAFF.

The V call is TRBV4-1, the J call TRBJ2-7, with D perhaps matching TRBD1 (6 bases). The CDR3 loop spans 15 amino acids. Trimming pared 1 base from V and 1 base from J, leaving 11 bases between. Germline CDR1 MGHRA, CDR2 YSYEKL. The CDR3 coding sequence is TGCGCCAGCAGCCAAGGACAGGCACCTTCCTACGAGCAGTACTTC. This encodes CASSQGQAPSYEQYF.

The chain has TRBV3-1 (or the pseudogene TRBV3-2) and TRBJ2-5; possible D gene TRBD2, 5 bases. The CDR3 covers 14 residues. Germline V gene sequence: CDR1 LGHDT, CDR2 YNNKEL (reference sequence). Trimming cost V 0 bases and J 5 bases, with 10 bases left between them. CDR3 protein: CASSQDPSGETQYF. The DNA of the CDR3 is TGTGCCAGCAGCCAAGATCCCAGCGGTGAGACCCAGTACTTC.

This clone was recorded only once. This CDR3 is also generated by other DNA sequences in the sample. The gene calls are TRBV7-2 and TRBJ2-3, with a tentative D call TRBD2 (5 bases). Germline CDR1 and CDR2: SGHTA and FQGNSA. The CDR3 consists of 13 residues. Trimming removed 1 base at V and 3 bases at J, with 5 bases between. Here the CDR3 reads CASSLGGTDTQYF. CDR3 DNA sequence: TGTGCCAGCAGCTTAGGAGGGACAGATACGCAGTATTTT.

This clone has at least ten counts. The V and J genes are TRBV9 and TRBJ2-2, with TRBD2 matching 7 bases. V was clipped by 3 bases and J by 0 bases; unmatched bases: 5. From germline, CDR1 is SGDLS and CDR2 YYNGEE. The CDR3 has 16 residues. CDR3 sequence reads: CASSAASGPNTGELFF. CDR3 nucleotides: TGTGCCAGCAGCGCCGCTAGCGGACCGAACACCGGGGAGCTGTTTTTT.

This rearrangement joins TRBV10-3 to TRBJ2-1, with 8 bases that match TRBD2. Germline V gene sequence: CDR1 ENHRY, CDR2 SYGVKD. The CDR3 length is 16 residues. The J segment lost 8 bases and the V segment lost 7 bases, leaving 16 bases of the junction unmatched. The CDR3 protein is CAINANGLAEGDEQFF. CDR3 DNA sequence: TGTGCCATCAATGCGAACGGACTAGCCGAAGGGGATGAGCAGTTCTTC.

V usage is TRBV7-2 and J usage is TRBJ2-7; a possible D gene is TRBD2 (6 bases). This CDR3 has 15 amino acids. Germline V CDR1 and CDR2: SGHTA, FQGNSA. Trimming cost V 5 bases and J 1 base, with 15 bases left between them. CDR3 region: CASSPGGAGSYEQYF. The CDR3 region has the DNA TGTGCCAGCAGCCCTGGGGGTGCGGGGTCCTACGAGCAGTACTTC.

The J gene is TRBJ1-6, the V gene TRBV9; perhaps TRBD1 as D (5 bases). Looked up from germline, CDR1 is SGDLS and CDR2 is YYNGEE. This CDR3 region has 15 residues. Trimming shortened V by 0 bases and J by 6 bases, and 10 bases separated the two germline ends. The CDR3 here is CASSVGQQPNSPLHF. The CDR3 region has the DNA TGTGCCAGCAGCGTAGGACAGCAGCCTAATTCACCCCTCCACTTT.

This clone was seen more than once but under ten times. Here the CDR3 reads CASSLTRATGEGYTF. CDR3 in DNA: TGTGCCAGCAGCTTGACACGGGCGACCGGGGAGGGCTACACCTTC. This rearrangement joins TRBV7-2 to TRBJ1-2; unclear D gene. Germline V lookup: CDR1 SGHTA, CDR2 FQGNSA. V lost 3 bases and J lost 8, with 19 bases in between. This CDR3 region has 15 residues.

This chain joins TRBV2 and TRBJ1-5; 8 bases line up with TRBD1. Germline loops: CDR1 SNHLY, CDR2 FYNNEI. The trim removed 4 bases at V and 9 bases at J, leaving 11 bases unmatched. The CDR3 extends over 15 amino acids. CDR3 nucleotide sequence: TGTGCCAGCAGTGCCCCTCCGACAGGGGCCGGGCCCCAGCATTTT. Protein: CASSAPPTGAGPQHF.

The chain has TRBV7-2 and TRBJ2-3; perhaps TRBD2 as D (6 bases). Trimming took 0 bases from V and 1 from J, leaving 11 bases between them. CDR1 and CDR2 (germline): SGHTA, FQGNSA. The CDR3 loop spans 16 amino acids. DNA of the CDR3: TGTGCCAGCAGCTTAGCGGGAGGAAAGGGCACAGATACGCAGTATTTT. Translating gives CASSLAGGKGTDTQYF.

The rearrangement uses TRBV28 and TRBJ1-2, with D perhaps TRBD1 (6 bases). This CDR3 spans 16 amino acids. Deletions cut 3 bases from V and 8 bases from J, with 22 bases between. The germline CDR1 and CDR2 sequences are MDHEN and SYDVKM. CDR3 region: CASSLPGDIYGRGYTF. CDR3 DNA: TGTGCCAGCAGTTTGCCAGGGGATATTTATGGACGGGGCTACACCTTC.

The V call is TRBV5-1, the J call TRBJ2-3; D may be TRBD1 (6 bases). This CDR3 contains 16 residues. Germline loops: CDR1 SGHRS, CDR2 YFSETQ. Trimming stripped 3 bases from V and 5 bases from J, with 19 bases between. For the CDR3, the DNA is TGCGCCAGCAGCTCATTGGACAGCCCCGCGTTAGATACGCAGTATTTT. It codes for CASSSLDSPALDTQYF.

This clone was detected once. The chain couples TRBV18 to TRBJ2-2; 8 positions agree with TRBD1. CDR3 length: 16 residues. Losses at the gene ends were 6 bases for V and 3 bases for J; bases not matched to a gene: 9. Looked up from germline, CDR1 is KGHSH and CDR2 is LQKENI. CDR3 sequence: CASSTRQGADTGELFF. CDR3 coding DNA: TGTGCCAGCTCGACCCGGCAGGGGGCCGACACCGGGGAGCTGTTTTTT.

About this clone: One end of the junction does not line up with germline, which may come from a read error. The J gene is TRBJ2-1, the V gene TRBV7-3, with D possibly TRBD2 on 5 matching bases. Germline V gene data show CDR1 as SGHTA and CDR2 as FQGTGA. This CDR3 has 13 residues. CDR3 DNA sequence: TGTGCCAGCAGCTTAAAAGCTGGTACTGGAGCGGTCTTC. Translated, it gives CASSLKAGTGAVF.